What follows are 9 T cell receptor beta chains derived from one specimen sequenced in a study of blood T cell repertoires in COVID-19. Profiling relied on immunoSEQ multiplex PCR, and the TCRdb table lists in-frame clones only, not all of them. This sample has approximately 300,000 clones; just under 85% occur once, and the top ten carry around 3.7%. Sequencing was done on a sample of peripheral blood. The receptor set was obtained from a woman aged 45-60 years with active or convalescent COVID-19.

The V call is TRBV19, the J call TRBJ2-7; TRBD2 matches at 7 bases. The CDR3 loop spans 13 amino acids. J gave up 2 bases and V 5 bases, and 3 bases lay outside the gene matches. CDR1 and CDR2 from the germline V gene are LNHDA and SQIVND (reference sequence). For the CDR3, the DNA is TGTGCCAGTAGTCCCGGGACTACCTACGAGCAGTACTTC. This translates into CASSPGTTYEQYF.

This clone has only one observation. The chain has TRBV28 and TRBJ1-6; D is undetermined. V lost 5 bases and J 7 bases, leaving 9 bases between the germline ends. This CDR3 has 13 amino acids. The germline V gene has CDR1 MDHEN and CDR2 SYDVKM. The CDR3 region is CASSRGWNSPLHF. CDR3 nucleotide sequence: TGTGCCAGCAGTAGAGGGTGGAATTCACCCCTCCACTTT.

This clone showed up just once. The J gene is TRBJ2-1, the V gene TRBV4-1; 8 bases line up with TRBD2. The CDR3 is 15 residues long. Germline values: CDR1 MGHRA, CDR2 YSYEKL. The V and J ends lost 1 base and 8 bases, in that order; junction bases with no gene match: 7. The CDR3 DNA follows: TGCGCCAGCAGCCAAGGCGGGAGGCGAGTTGATGAGCAGTTCTTC. The encoded protein is CASSQGGRRVDEQFF.

The chain uses TRBV5-4 and TRBJ2-3; D possibly corresponds to TRBD2 (6 bases). There are 12 residues in the CDR3. Germline-derived CDR1 and CDR2 are SGHNT and YYREEE (reference sequence). Trimming removed 4 bases at V and 11 bases at J, with 14 bases between. The CDR3 DNA follows: TGTGCCAGCAGCCGGACGGGAGAGAAGCAGTATTTT. Protein sequence: CASSRTGEKQYF.

The chain employs TRBV30 and TRBJ1-6, with 8 positions matching TRBD1. The V segment lost 5 bases and the J segment 7 bases; nucleotides outside the gene matches: 4. The germline V gene encodes CDR1 GTSNPN and CDR2 SVGIG (reference sequence). The CDR3 spans 13 residues. The CDR3 DNA reads TGTGCCTGGGCGACAGGGGTAAATTCACCCCTCCACTTT. Its protein product is CAWATGVNSPLHF.

The chain uses TRBV19 and TRBJ2-2; D is possibly TRBD1 (5 bases). Germline CDR1 LNHDA, CDR2 SQIVND (reference sequence). V shed 3 bases and J shed 2 bases, with 13 bases lying between them. This CDR3 is built from 16 residues. The CDR3 loop reads CASSIVQVKNTGELFF. Here the CDR3 DNA reads TGTGCCAGTAGTATCGTACAGGTTAAAAACACCGGGGAGCTGTTTTTT.

The chain uses TRBV21-1 and TRBJ2-3; the table names TRBD2, a call not compared with the DNA. TRBV21-1 is noted as a pseudogene. The CDR3 extends over 18 amino acids. DNA of the CDR3: TGTGCCAGCAGCAAATTACTAGCGGGAGGGCCCGTGGCAGATACGCAGTATTTT. Protein sequence: CASSKLLAGGPVADTQYF.

The chain recombines TRBV18 with TRBJ1-2, with TRBD1 matching over 7 bases. The V gene's germline CDR1 is KGHSH and CDR2 LQKENI. CDR3 size: 15 residues. J lost 13 bases, V lost 0 bases, and 14 bases had no gene match. The DNA of the CDR3 is TGTGCCAGCTCACCACCGGCAGGGGGTTTAAGGTTGTCCACCTTC. It yields the protein CASSPPAGGLRLSTF.

The table lists this clone with a count of one. The chain carries TRBV2 and TRBJ2-5; a possible D gene is TRBD1 (6 bases). The V gene's germline CDR1 is SNHLY and CDR2 FYNNEI. The CDR3 consists of 13 residues. Trimming took 4 bases from V and 3 from J, leaving 9 bases between them. CDR3: CASSVRDKETQYF. The CDR3 nucleotides read TGTGCCAGCAGTGTCCGGGACAAAGAGACCCAGTACTTC.